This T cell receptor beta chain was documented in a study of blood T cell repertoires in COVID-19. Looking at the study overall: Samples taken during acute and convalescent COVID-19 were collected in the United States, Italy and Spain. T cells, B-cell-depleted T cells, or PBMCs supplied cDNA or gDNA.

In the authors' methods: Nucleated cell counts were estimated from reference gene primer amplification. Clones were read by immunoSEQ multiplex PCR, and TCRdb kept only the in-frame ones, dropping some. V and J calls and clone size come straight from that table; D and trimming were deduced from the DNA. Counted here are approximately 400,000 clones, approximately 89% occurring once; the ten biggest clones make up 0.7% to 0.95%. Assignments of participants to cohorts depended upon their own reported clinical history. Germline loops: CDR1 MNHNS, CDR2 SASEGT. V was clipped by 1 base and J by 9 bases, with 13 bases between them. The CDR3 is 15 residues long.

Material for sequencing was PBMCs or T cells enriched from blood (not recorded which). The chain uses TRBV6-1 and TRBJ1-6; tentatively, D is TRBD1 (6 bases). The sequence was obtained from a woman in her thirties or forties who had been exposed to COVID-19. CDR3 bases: TGTGCCAGCAGTGAAGTCCTTTTGGGGGCTTCACCCCTCCACTTT. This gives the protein CASSEVLLGASPLHF.